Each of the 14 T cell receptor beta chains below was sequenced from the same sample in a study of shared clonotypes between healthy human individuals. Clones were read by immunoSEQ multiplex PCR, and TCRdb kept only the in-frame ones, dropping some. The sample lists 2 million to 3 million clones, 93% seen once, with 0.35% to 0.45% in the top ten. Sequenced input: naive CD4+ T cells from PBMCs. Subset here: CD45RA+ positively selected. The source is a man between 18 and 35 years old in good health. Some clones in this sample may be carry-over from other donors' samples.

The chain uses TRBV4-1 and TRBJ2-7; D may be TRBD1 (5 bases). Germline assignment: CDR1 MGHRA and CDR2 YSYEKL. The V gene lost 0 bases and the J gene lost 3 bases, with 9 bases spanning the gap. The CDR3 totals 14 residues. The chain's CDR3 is CASSQDIGHYEQYF. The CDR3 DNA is TGCGCCAGCAGCCAAGATATAGGACACTACGAGCAGTACTTC.

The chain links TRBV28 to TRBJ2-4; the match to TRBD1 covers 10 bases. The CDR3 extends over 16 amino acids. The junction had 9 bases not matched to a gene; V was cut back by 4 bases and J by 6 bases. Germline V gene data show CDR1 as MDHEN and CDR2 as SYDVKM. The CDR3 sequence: CASSSAGTGERNIQYF. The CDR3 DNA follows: TGTGCCAGCAGTTCCGCCGGGACAGGGGAGAGAAACATTCAGTACTTC. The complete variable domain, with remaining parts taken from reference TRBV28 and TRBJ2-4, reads DVKVTQSSRYLVKRTGEKVFLECVQDMDHENMFWYRQDPGLGLRLIYFSYDVKMKEKGDIPEGYSVSREKKERFSLILESASTNQTSMYLCASSSAGTGERNIQYFGAGTRLSVL.

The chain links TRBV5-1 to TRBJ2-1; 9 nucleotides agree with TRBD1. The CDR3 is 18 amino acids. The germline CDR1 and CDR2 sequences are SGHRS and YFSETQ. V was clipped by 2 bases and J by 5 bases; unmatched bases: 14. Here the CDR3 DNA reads TGCGCCAGCAGCTTCAACATCCCGGGACAGGGTCTGGACAATGAGCAGTTCTTC. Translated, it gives CASSFNIPGQGLDNEQFF.

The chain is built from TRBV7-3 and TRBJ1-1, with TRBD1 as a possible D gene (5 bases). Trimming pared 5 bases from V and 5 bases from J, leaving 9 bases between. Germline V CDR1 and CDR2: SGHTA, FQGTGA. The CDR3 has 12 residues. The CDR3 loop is CASSRGGTEAFF. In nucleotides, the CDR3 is TGTGCCAGCAGCCGGGGCGGAACTGAAGCTTTCTTT.

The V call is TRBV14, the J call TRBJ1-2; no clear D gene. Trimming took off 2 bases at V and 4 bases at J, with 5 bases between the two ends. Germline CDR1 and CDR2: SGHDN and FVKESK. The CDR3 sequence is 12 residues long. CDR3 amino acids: CASSQPGYGYTF. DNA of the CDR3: TGTGCCAGCAGCCAACCGGGCTATGGCTACACCTTC.

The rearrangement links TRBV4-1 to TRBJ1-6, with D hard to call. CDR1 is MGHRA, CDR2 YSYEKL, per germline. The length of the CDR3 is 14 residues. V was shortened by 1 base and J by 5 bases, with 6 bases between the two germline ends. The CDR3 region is CASSQGPDNSPLHF. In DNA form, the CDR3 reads TGCGCCAGCAGCCAAGGGCCCGATAATTCACCCCTCCACTTT.

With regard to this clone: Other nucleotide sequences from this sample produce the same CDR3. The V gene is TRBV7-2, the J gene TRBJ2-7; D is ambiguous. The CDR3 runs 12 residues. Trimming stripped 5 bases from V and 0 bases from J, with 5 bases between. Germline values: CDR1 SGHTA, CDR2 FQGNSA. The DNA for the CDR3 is TGTGCCAGCAGCCCCAGCTCCTACGAGCAGTACTTC. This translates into CASSPSSYEQYF.

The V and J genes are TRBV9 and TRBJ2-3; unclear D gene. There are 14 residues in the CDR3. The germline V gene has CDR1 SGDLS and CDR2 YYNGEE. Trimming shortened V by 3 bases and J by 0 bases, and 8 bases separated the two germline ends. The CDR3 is CASSATHSTDTQYF. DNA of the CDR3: TGTGCCAGCAGCGCCACCCATAGCACAGATACGCAGTATTTT. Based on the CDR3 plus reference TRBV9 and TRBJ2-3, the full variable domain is DSGVTQTPKHLITATGQRVTLRCSPRSGDLSVYWYQQSLDQGLQFLIQYYNGEERAKGNILERFSAQQFPDLHSELNLSSLELGDSALYFCASSATHSTDTQYFGPGTRLTVL.

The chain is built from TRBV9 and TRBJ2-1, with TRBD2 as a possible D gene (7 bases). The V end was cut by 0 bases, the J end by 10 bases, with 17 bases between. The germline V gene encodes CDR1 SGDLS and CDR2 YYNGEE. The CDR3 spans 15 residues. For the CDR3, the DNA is TGTGCCAGCAGCGTAGTAGGTGGGGGGGACACCGAGCAGTTCTTC. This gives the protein CASSVVGGGDTEQFF.

The CDR3 DNA follows: TGTGCCAGCAGCTTAGGAGGGACAGGGTACAATGAGCAGTTCTTC. Translated, it gives CASSLGGTGYNEQFF. The genes are TRBV5-4 and TRBJ2-1, with 9 bases that match TRBD1. The CDR3 is 15 residues long. V shed 2 bases, J shed 4 bases, and the junction held 4 bases outside the gene matches. The V gene's germline CDR1 is SGHNT and CDR2 YYREEE (reference sequence).

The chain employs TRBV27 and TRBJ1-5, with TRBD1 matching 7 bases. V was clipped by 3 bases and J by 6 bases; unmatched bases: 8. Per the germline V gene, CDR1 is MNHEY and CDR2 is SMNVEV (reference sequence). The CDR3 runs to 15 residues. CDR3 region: CASSFDRAGGQPQHF. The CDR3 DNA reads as TGTGCCAGCAGTTTCGACAGGGCGGGTGGTCAGCCCCAGCATTTT.

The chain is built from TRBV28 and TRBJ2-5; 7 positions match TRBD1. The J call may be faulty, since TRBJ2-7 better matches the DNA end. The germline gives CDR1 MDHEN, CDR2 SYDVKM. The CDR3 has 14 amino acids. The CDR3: CASSIYRGSYEQYF. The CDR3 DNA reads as TGTGCCAGCAGTATATACAGGGGAAGCTACGAGCAGTACTTC.

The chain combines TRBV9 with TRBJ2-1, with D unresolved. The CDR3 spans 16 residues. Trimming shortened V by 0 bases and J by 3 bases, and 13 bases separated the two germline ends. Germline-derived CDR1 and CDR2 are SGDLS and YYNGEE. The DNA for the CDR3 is TGTGCCAGCAGCGTAGGGGCAAGCCCCTACTACAATGAGCAGTTCTTC. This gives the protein CASSVGASPYYNEQFF.

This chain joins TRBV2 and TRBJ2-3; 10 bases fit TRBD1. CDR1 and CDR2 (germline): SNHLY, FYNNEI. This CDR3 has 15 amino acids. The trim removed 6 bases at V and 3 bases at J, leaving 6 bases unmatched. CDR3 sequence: CASRGGQGITDTQYF. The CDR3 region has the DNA TGTGCCAGCAGGGGGGGACAGGGGATTACAGATACGCAGTATTTT.